These 16 T cell receptor beta chains came from one sample sequenced in a study of cytomegalovirus exposure and HLA in healthy donors. The primer mix had 60 Vbeta and 13 Jbeta primers. The data were produced by immunoSEQ multiplex PCR, yet TCRdb's version contains in-frame clones alone and is incomplete. The sample holds around 150,000 clones; 88% are singletons and the top ten take around 0.5%. Sequences were obtained from PBMCs. These receptor sequences come from a woman between 40 and 50 years old in good health and CMV-seronegative.

The CDR3 protein is CASSLFSIAPHENEQFF. The CDR3 bases are TGTGCCAGCAGTTTATTCTCCATTGCTCCCCATGAGAATGAGCAGTTCTTC. The V gene is TRBV27, the J gene TRBJ2-1; D call uncertain. Germline lookup yields CDR1 MNHEY and CDR2 SMNVEV (reference sequence). There are 17 residues in the CDR3. V lost 1 base and J 7 bases, leaving 20 bases between the germline ends.

This chain joins TRBV5-4 and TRBJ2-3; 9 bases agree with TRBD2. CDR1 is SGHNT and CDR2 is YYREEE in the germline V gene (reference sequence). The CDR3 totals 14 residues. The V and J ends lost 6 bases and 4 bases, in that order; junction bases with no gene match: 6. The CDR3 coding sequence is TGTGCCAGCACCTATAGCGGGAGCCCAGATACGCAGTATTTT. Protein product: CASTYSGSPDTQYF.

The chain has TRBV7-2 and TRBJ2-5; D is possibly TRBD2 (6 bases). This CDR3 has 13 amino acids. From germline, CDR1 is SGHTA and CDR2 FQGNSA. Trimming stripped 5 bases from V and 1 base from J, with 8 bases between. CDR3: CASSVSGQETQYF. The CDR3 coding sequence is TGTGCCAGCAGCGTTAGCGGCCAAGAGACCCAGTACTTC.

This rearrangement joins TRBV5-8 to TRBJ2-1; 8 bases match TRBD2. Germline loops: CDR1 SGHTS, CDR2 YDEGEE. The trim removed 7 bases at V and 8 bases at J, leaving 11 bases unmatched. The CDR3 has 14 residues. The CDR3 nucleotides are TGTGCCAGCGACAATTCCGGGACTAGTCATGAGCAGTTCTTC. This gives the protein CASDNSGTSHEQFF.

This chain joins TRBV28 and TRBJ1-4, with D perhaps TRBD1 (5 bases). Germline V gives CDR1 MDHEN, CDR2 SYDVKM. This CDR3 spans 13 amino acids. Trimming removed 3 bases from V and 10 bases from J, with 12 bases in between. The CDR3 loop reads CASSFQGSVKLFF. The CDR3 coding sequence is TGTGCCAGCAGTTTTCAGGGTTCCGTAAAACTGTTTTTT.

The genes are TRBV7-8 and TRBJ2-7; D is perhaps TRBD2 (5 bases). Germline lookup yields CDR1 SGHVS and CDR2 FQNEAQ. This CDR3 spans 15 amino acids. V was cut by 3 bases and J by 2 bases, with 14 bases left in between. Written as DNA, the CDR3 is TGTGCCAGCAGCTTGTCCGGGATAGGAACCTACGAGCAGTACTTC. Translation gives CASSLSGIGTYEQYF. Full variable domain (outside the CDR3, taken from reference TRBV7-8 and TRBJ2-7): GAGVSQSPRYKVAKRGQDVALRCDPISGHVSLFWYQQALGQGPEFLTYFQNEAQLDKSGLPSDRFFAERPEGSVSTLKIQRTQQEDSAVYLCASSLSGIGTYEQYFGPGTRLTVT.

The rearrangement uses TRBV5-8 and TRBJ2-1, with D unclear. V was trimmed by 1 base and J by 0 bases, leaving 8 bases between them. The germline V gene has CDR1 SGHTS and CDR2 YDEGEE. This CDR3 has 15 residues. CDR3 residues: CASSLPVSSYNEQFF. Here the CDR3 DNA reads TGTGCCAGCAGCTTGCCCGTGAGCTCCTACAATGAGCAGTTCTTC.

J is TRBJ2-3 and V is TRBV4-3; TRBD2 matches 7 bases. The CDR3 consists of 15 residues. V shed 4 bases and J 4 bases; nucleotides not matched to a gene: 8. Per germline, CDR1 LGHNA and CDR2 YSLEER. CDR3 sequence: CASSRLTSASDTQYF. CDR3 DNA: TGCGCCAGCAGCCGTCTAACTAGCGCCTCAGATACGCAGTATTTT.

The chain carries TRBV6-1 and TRBJ2-7; 7 bases map to TRBD2. CDR1 MNHNS and CDR2 SASEGT come from the germline V gene. CDR3 length equals 14 residues. The ends lost 9 bases at V and 3 bases at J; junction bases unmatched: 11. This CDR3 is CASLRDYFFYEQYF. CDR3 DNA sequence: TGTGCCAGTCTCCGGGACTATTTCTTCTACGAGCAGTACTTC.

The chain employs TRBV6-6 and TRBJ2-7; D gene unclear. In germline, CDR1 is MNHNY, CDR2 SVGAGI (reference sequence). Trimming left V 5 bases short and J 2 bases short, with 7 bases between. The CDR3 has 12 amino acids. The CDR3 bases are TGTGCCAGCAGTACACAGCCCTACGAGCAGTACTTC. Protein product: CASSTQPYEQYF.

This rearrangement joins TRBV5-1 to TRBJ2-7; D is possibly TRBD2 (5 bases). V was shortened by 0 bases and J by 0 bases, with 13 bases between the two germline ends. CDR1 is SGHRS and CDR2 is YFSETQ in the germline V gene. The CDR3 has 16 residues. CDR3 DNA: TGCGCCAGCAGCTTGGCCGAGGGAGCGAGCTCCTACGAGCAGTACTTC. Amino acids: CASSLAEGASSYEQYF.

The chain couples TRBV2 to TRBJ1-5, with D possibly TRBD1 on 6 matching bases. The germline CDR1 and CDR2 sequences are SNHLY and FYNNEI. V shed 7 bases and J shed 0 bases, with 10 bases lying between them. This CDR3 is 14 amino acids long. The CDR3 region is CASTGTNSNQPQHF. CDR3 in DNA: TGTGCCAGCACAGGGACAAATAGCAATCAGCCCCAGCATTTT.

This clone was counted once. The rearrangement links TRBV19 to TRBJ1-6; no firm D call. Trimming removed 5 bases from V and 0 bases from J, with 17 bases in between. CDR3 length equals 18 residues. Germline CDR1 LNHDA, CDR2 SQIVND (reference sequence). The CDR3 DNA follows: TGTGCCAGTAGTCCCGGACTGGGAAAGAGCTCCTATAATTCACCCCTCCACTTT. Protein sequence: CASSPGLGKSSYNSPLHF.

This chain links TRBV30 with TRBJ1-5; D is unclear. Germline assignment: CDR1 GTSNPN and CDR2 SVGIG (reference sequence). V was trimmed by 2 bases and J by 0 bases, leaving 8 bases between them. CDR3 length: 14 residues. CDR3 bases: TGTGCCTGGAGTCGGGAGTATAGCAATCAGCCCCAGCATTTT. As protein: CAWSREYSNQPQHF. Filled out from reference TRBV30 and TRBJ1-5, the complete variable domain reads SQTIHQWPATLVQPVGSPLSLECTVEGTSNPNLYWYRQAAGRGLQLLFYSVGIGQISSEVPQNLSASRPQDRQFILSSKKLLLSDSGFYLCAWSREYSNQPQHFGDGTRLSIL.

The chain's CDR3 is CATGGLAGGENYEQYF. In nucleotides, the CDR3 is TGTGCCACCGGGGGACTAGCGGGAGGCGAGAACTACGAGCAGTACTTC. V gene TRBV10-3 combines with J gene TRBJ2-7; TRBD2 aligns across 15 bases. This CDR3 comprises 16 residues. The junction had 10 bases not matched to a gene; V was cut back by 10 bases and J by 3 bases. Germline CDR1 is ENHRY and CDR2 is SYGVKD.

CDR3 loop: CASSEEAQGGNTIYF. The CDR3 DNA reads TGTGCCAGCAGTGAAGAGGCCCAGGGTGGAAACACCATATATTTT. The V call is TRBV2, the J call TRBJ1-3, with D perhaps TRBD1 (5 bases). This CDR3 is built from 15 residues. Per the germline V gene, CDR1 is SNHLY and CDR2 is FYNNEI. V was pared by 1 base and J by 3 bases, with 10 bases between.